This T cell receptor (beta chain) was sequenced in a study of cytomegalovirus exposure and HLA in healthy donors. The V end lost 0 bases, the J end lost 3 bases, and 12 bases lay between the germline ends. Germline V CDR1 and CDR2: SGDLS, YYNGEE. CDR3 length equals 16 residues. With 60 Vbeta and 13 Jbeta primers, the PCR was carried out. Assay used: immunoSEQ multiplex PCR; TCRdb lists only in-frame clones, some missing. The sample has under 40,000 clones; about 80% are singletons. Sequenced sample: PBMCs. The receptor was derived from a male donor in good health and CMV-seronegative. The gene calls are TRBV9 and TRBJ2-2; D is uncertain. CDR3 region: CASSVGYIRDTGELFF. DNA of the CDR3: TGTGCCAGCAGCGTAGGATATATCCGAGACACCGGGGAGCTGTTTTTT.